Shown below are 12 T cell receptor beta chains from a single sample sequenced in a study of blood T cell repertoires in COVID-19 (dated by TCRdb to about 2020). Library preparation used the immunoSEQ multiplex PCR assay. The table comes from immuneACCESS by way of TCRdb, which keeps in-frame sequences with V and J called. Part of the clones is missing from these tables; in studies checked, under half for an unresolved V gene and the rest for unknown reasons. This sample is represented by some 51,000 clones; 75% to 95% of them were singletons. The top ten hold about an eighth of the sample. The specimen sequenced was peripheral blood. The receptors originated from a human donor with active COVID-19. The donor label of this sample is uncertain.

This clone was observed once. The J gene is TRBJ2-7, the V gene TRBV18, with 7 positions matching TRBD1. The V and J ends lost 6 bases and 0 bases, in that order; junction bases with no gene match: 8. The germline V gene has CDR1 KGHSH and CDR2 LQKENI. The CDR3 runs to 15 residues. For the CDR3, the DNA is TGTGCCAGCTCCCAAGGACAGGCTCCCTCCTACGAGCAGTACTTC. Residues: CASSQGQAPSYEQYF.

The J gene is TRBJ1-2, the V gene TRBV6-5, with 12 bases lining up with TRBD1. V dropped 10 bases and J dropped 8; count of bases not matched to a gene: 11. Germline V gene sequence: CDR1 MNHEY, CDR2 SVGAGI. The CDR3 consists of 14 residues. In nucleotides, the CDR3 is TGTGCCACTACTCCGGGACAGGGGGCGTTGGGCTACACCTTC. This sequence encodes CATTPGQGALGYTF.

The chain links TRBV2 to TRBJ2-1; 8 positions match TRBD2. V trimming: 7 bases; J trimming: 6 bases; junction bases outside the gene matches: 14. The CDR3 runs to 16 residues. Germline assignment: CDR1 SNHLY and CDR2 FYNNEI. CDR3 residues: CASNLLGLVDLNEQFF. Written as DNA, the CDR3 is TGTGCCAGCAACCTTCTGGGACTAGTTGACCTCAATGAGCAGTTCTTC.

As DNA, the CDR3 is TGTGCCAGCAGTACAGACAGTTACTCCCCCTACGAGCAGTACTTC. Residues: CASSTDSYSPYEQYF. This sequence joins TRBV6-5 and TRBJ2-7; D is perhaps TRBD1 (5 bases). Trimming shortened V by 5 bases and J by 2 bases, and 16 bases separated the two germline ends. CDR3 size: 15 residues. Germline CDR1 and CDR2: MNHEY and SVGAGI.

The genes are TRBV7-2 and TRBJ1-5, with D hard to call. Germline V lookup: CDR1 SGHTA, CDR2 FQGNSA. V was clipped by 1 base and J by 4 bases, with 11 bases between them. The CDR3 has 15 amino acids. The CDR3 DNA reads as TGTGCCAGCAGCTTAGAGGAGGCGGGTAATCAGCCCCAGCATTTT. It codes for CASSLEEAGNQPQHF.

The chain is built from TRBV27 and TRBJ1-1; D might be TRBD1 (6 bases). Trimming took 2 bases from V and 1 from J, leaving 8 bases between them. The length of the CDR3 is 14 residues. The germline gives CDR1 MNHEY, CDR2 SMNVEV (reference sequence). CDR3 loop: CASSLRGANTEAFF. The CDR3 bases are TGTGCCAGCAGTTTACGGGGGGCGAACACTGAAGCTTTCTTT.

This sequence joins TRBV7-9 and TRBJ2-1, with D perhaps matching TRBD1 (6 bases). CDR1 and CDR2 from the germline V gene are SEHNR and FQNEAQ (reference sequence). The V gene lost 4 bases and the J gene lost 0 bases, with 7 bases spanning the gap. The CDR3 contains 14 residues. The CDR3 sequence: CASSSRGSYNEQFF. The CDR3 DNA reads as TGTGCCAGCAGCTCCAGGGGCTCCTACAATGAGCAGTTCTTC.

A single count supports this clone. V gene TRBV5-1 combines with J gene TRBJ1-1, with a possible D match to TRBD1 (5 bases). The V end was cut by 4 bases, the J end by 4 bases, with 20 bases between. This CDR3 contains 16 residues. Germline V gene lookup returns CDR1 SGHRS and CDR2 YFSETQ. CDR3 DNA sequence: TGCGCCAGCAGCACTGGGGCCAGGGTTGGGGTCACTGAAGCTTTCTTT. It specifies CASSTGARVGVTEAFF. Using reference TRBV5-1 and TRBJ1-1 for the parts outside the CDR3, the full variable domain is KAGVTQTPRYLIKTRGQQVTLSCSPISGHRSVSWYQQTPGQGLQFLFEYFSETQRNKGNFPGRFSGRQFSNSRSEMNVSTLELGDSALYLCASSTGARVGVTEAFFGQGTRLTVV.

The V and J genes are TRBV6-2 or TRBV6-3 and TRBJ2-7; 7 bases align to TRBD1. Trimming removed 4 bases from V and 4 bases from J; junction bases left unmatched: 7. Germline loops: CDR1 MNHEY, CDR2 SVGEGT. The CDR3 consists of 14 residues. The CDR3 DNA reads TGTGCCAGCAGTTTTGACAGGGTCCTGTACGAGCAGTACGTC. Protein sequence: CASSFDRVLYEQYV.

J is TRBJ2-5 and V is TRBV20-1, with D possibly being TRBD1 (5 bases). The CDR3 sequence is 12 residues long. Trimming removed 3 bases from V and 5 bases from J, with 10 bases in between. Looked up from germline, CDR1 is DFQATT and CDR2 is SNEGSKA (reference sequence). CDR3 loop: CSASGRDETQYF. CDR3 bases: TGCAGTGCTAGTGGCAGGGATGAGACCCAGTACTTC.

The V and J genes are TRBV29-1 and TRBJ2-2, with D possibly matching TRBD2 (7 bases). This CDR3 contains 15 residues. In germline, CDR1 is SQVTM, CDR2 ANQGSEA. Trimming took off 7 bases at V and 4 bases at J, with 19 bases between the two ends. CDR3: CSGNNWEGGTGELFF. CDR3 DNA: TGCAGCGGGAACAATTGGGAGGGGGGCACCGGGGAGCTGTTTTTT.

V is TRBV27 and J is TRBJ2-2; possibly TRBD1 for D (5 bases). V lost 5 bases, J lost 8 bases, and 12 bases lay in between. This CDR3 has 13 residues. Germline CDR1 is MNHEY and CDR2 is SMNVEV (reference sequence). For the CDR3, the DNA is TGTGCCAGCAGTCCCTACAGGATAGGGGAGCTGTTTTTT. This translates into CASSPYRIGELFF.